Only one count was recorded for the clone carrying this T cell receptor (beta chain). Its antigen is unknown. CDR1 is LNHDA and CDR2 is SQIVND in the germline V gene (reference sequence). V gave up 6 bases and J gave up 2 bases, with 16 bases separating them. CDR3 length: 15 amino acids. These data belong to a study of T cell repertoires in cytomegalovirus infection. Across the whole study: CMV epitopes in the study were HLA-C-restricted (recently identified) and HLA-B-restricted (well studied).

A single record per CDR3 protein comes from TCRdb applying MiXCR to the reads. The table shows about 920,000 distinct CDR3 sequences, with around 32% occurring only once. The sequencing here drew on cultured CD8+ T cells from PBMCs, taken from culture after CMV antigen stimulation. The sequence was collected from a human donor in good health (CMV status not recorded). Some clones in this sample may be carry-over from other donors' samples. This chain connects TRBV19 to TRBJ1-1; D is undetermined. This chain's CDR3 is CASRFSTKYNTEAFF. The DNA for the CDR3 is TGTGCCAGTAGATTTTCGACCAAATACAACACTGAAGCTTTCTTT.